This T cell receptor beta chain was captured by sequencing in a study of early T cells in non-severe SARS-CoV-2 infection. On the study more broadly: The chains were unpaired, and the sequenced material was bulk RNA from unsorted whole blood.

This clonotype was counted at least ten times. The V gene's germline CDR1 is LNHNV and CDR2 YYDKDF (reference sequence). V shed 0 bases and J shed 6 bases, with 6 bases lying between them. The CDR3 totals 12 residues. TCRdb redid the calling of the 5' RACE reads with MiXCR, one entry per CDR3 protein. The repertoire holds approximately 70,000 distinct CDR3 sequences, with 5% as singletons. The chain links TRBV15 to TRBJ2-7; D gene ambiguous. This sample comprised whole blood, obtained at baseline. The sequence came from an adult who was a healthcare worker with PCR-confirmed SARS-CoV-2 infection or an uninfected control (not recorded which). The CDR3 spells CATSREWGEQYF. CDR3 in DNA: TGTGCCACCAGCAGAGAGTGGGGCGAGCAGTACTTC.